Listed here are 21 T cell receptor beta chains from one sample, sequenced in a study of shared clonotypes between healthy human individuals. The assay was immunoSEQ multiplex PCR, and TCRdb's table has in-frame clones only and misses some. The profile shows 2 million to 2.5 million clones, approximately 93% of them singletons. The sample consisted of naive CD4+ T cells from PBMCs. Noted subset: CD45RA+ positively selected. These receptors originate from a man aged 18 to 29 in good health. Some clones in this sample may be carry-over from other donors' samples.

The genes are TRBV9 and TRBJ2-1, with 8 bases aligning to TRBD2. The CDR3 contains 15 residues. Germline V gives CDR1 SGDLS, CDR2 YYNGEE. The ends lost 4 bases at V and 8 bases at J; junction bases unmatched: 11. The CDR3 loop is CASSLGAGVLDEQFF. CDR3 coding DNA: TGTGCCAGCAGCCTAGGAGCGGGAGTTTTGGATGAGCAGTTCTTC.

J is TRBJ1-2 and V is TRBV4-1, with 8 bases lining up with TRBD1. Trimming at V came to 1 base and at J to 7 bases, leaving 8 bases not matched to a gene. CDR3 length: 15 residues. CDR1 MGHRA and CDR2 YSYEKL come from the germline V gene. This chain's CDR3 is CASSQGRQGIRGYTF. CDR3 coding DNA: TGCGCCAGCAGCCAAGGTCGACAGGGGATCCGTGGCTACACCTTC.

The CDR3 reads CAISAGRGLLEKNEQFF. CDR3 nucleotide sequence: TGTGCCATCAGTGCCGGGCGGGGTCTCCTAGAGAAAAATGAGCAGTTCTTC. The chain links TRBV10-3 to TRBJ2-1; perhaps TRBD2 as D (6 bases). Trimming removed 4 bases from V and 7 bases from J, with 23 bases in between. The CDR3 runs to 17 residues. Germline lookup yields CDR1 ENHRY and CDR2 SYGVKD.

This rearrangement joins TRBV2 to TRBJ1-4; 9 nucleotides align to TRBD1. The V gene's germline CDR1 is SNHLY and CDR2 FYNNEI. J was trimmed by 8 bases and V by 7 bases; bases with no gene match: 14. The CDR3 is made up of 16 amino acids. This chain's CDR3 is CASISSFGTGNEKLFF. As DNA, the CDR3 is TGTGCCAGCATTTCAAGTTTCGGGACAGGGAACGAAAAACTGTTTTTT.

The chain recombines TRBV27 with TRBJ1-1, with no clear D. This CDR3 comprises 15 residues. Per the germline V gene, CDR1 is MNHEY and CDR2 is SMNVEV (reference sequence). Trimming cost V 5 bases and J 2 bases, with 15 bases left between them. CDR3 amino acids: CASSAYRSFNTEAFF. The DNA of the CDR3 is TGTGCCAGCAGTGCCTATCGATCTTTTAACACTGAAGCTTTCTTT.

The CDR3: CASSLNPLAGKAVIQYF. CDR3 bases: TGTGCCAGCAGCTTAAACCCACTAGCGGGTAAGGCGGTCATTCAGTACTTC. The genes are TRBV13 and TRBJ2-4; TRBD2 matches 9 bases. This CDR3 contains 17 residues. V lost 2 bases, J lost 9 bases, and 14 bases stayed unmatched. CDR1 and CDR2 (germline): PRHDT, FYEKMQ (reference sequence).

The chain has TRBV9 and TRBJ1-3, with D possibly being TRBD1 (6 bases). V was shortened by 3 bases and J by 7 bases, with 17 bases between the two germline ends. In germline, CDR1 is SGDLS, CDR2 YYNGEE. The CDR3 contains 15 residues. This CDR3 reads CASSGGGSRGNTIYF. The CDR3 region has the DNA TGTGCCAGCAGCGGGGGGGGCAGTCGAGGGAACACCATATATTTT.

The chain combines TRBV7-3 with TRBJ1-1, with TRBD1 matching 9 bases. The germline gives CDR1 SGHTA, CDR2 FQGTGA. Trimming removed 5 bases from V and 10 bases from J; junction bases left unmatched: 11. The CDR3 length is 14 residues. Written as DNA, the CDR3 is TGTGCCAGCAGCCCTGTCCCGGGACAGGGTCTAGCTTTCTTT. This encodes CASSPVPGQGLAFF.

The gene calls are TRBV5-1 and TRBJ1-2; the D gene is possibly TRBD1 (5 bases). Germline V gene data show CDR1 as SGHRS and CDR2 as YFSETQ. CDR3 size: 13 residues. V was shortened by 4 bases and J by 8 bases, with 15 bases between the two germline ends. The CDR3 region is CASSTPGQDGYTF. CDR3 bases: TGCGCCAGCAGCACCCCAGGGCAGGACGGCTACACCTTC.

The V gene is TRBV28, the J gene TRBJ1-4; no clear D gene. The CDR3 is made up of 16 amino acids. V was clipped by 6 bases and J by 0 bases, with 14 bases between them. Germline V lookup: CDR1 MDHEN, CDR2 SYDVKM. The CDR3 region is CASSSTVVATNEKLFF. The DNA for the CDR3 is TGTGCCAGCAGCTCAACCGTAGTTGCAACTAATGAAAAACTGTTTTTT.

This clone has just one count. The V gene is TRBV28, the J gene TRBJ1-2, with a possible D match to TRBD1 (6 bases). Germline lookup yields CDR1 MDHEN and CDR2 SYDVKM. The CDR3 has 15 amino acids. Trimming took off 5 bases at V and 5 bases at J, with 18 bases between the two ends. CDR3 sequence: CASSTTPRTAYGYTF. The CDR3 nucleotides read TGTGCCAGCAGTACGACTCCCCGGACAGCGTATGGCTACACCTTC.

Worth noting for this clone: The sample contains more than one DNA sequence encoding this CDR3. CDR3 DNA: TGTGCCTGGCGACTAGCGGGGTCCTACGAGCAGTACTTC. Residues: CAWRLAGSYEQYF. The chain joins TRBV30 to TRBJ2-7; 11 bases map to TRBD2. The CDR3 runs 13 residues. Germline loops: CDR1 GTSNPN, CDR2 SVGIG (reference sequence). Trimming removed 5 bases from V and 1 base from J; junction bases left unmatched: 1.

V and J are TRBV28 and TRBJ2-3, with a tentative D call TRBD2 (6 bases). V gave up 5 bases and J gave up 9 bases, with 12 bases separating them. In germline, CDR1 is MDHEN, CDR2 SYDVKM. This CDR3 region has 12 residues. CDR3 sequence: CASSPLRGTQYF. The CDR3, as DNA: TGTGCCAGCAGTCCCCTCCGGGGGACGCAGTATTTT.

The genes are TRBV6-6 and TRBJ2-1; 7 bases are shared with TRBD2. Trimming took 8 bases from V and 5 from J; bases not matched to a gene: 15. The V gene's germline CDR1 is MNHNY and CDR2 SVGAGI (reference sequence). The CDR3 loop spans 16 amino acids. In nucleotides, the CDR3 is TGTGCCAGCGGTGGGCTCGGCGGACTAGGGGACAATGAGCAGTTCTTC. This encodes CASGGLGGLGDNEQFF.

The J gene is TRBJ2-3, the V gene TRBV18; 7 bases line up with TRBD2. The J segment lost 2 bases and the V segment lost 3 bases, leaving 8 bases of the junction unmatched. The CDR3 contains 16 residues. Germline V CDR1 and CDR2: KGHSH, LQKENI. Here the CDR3 DNA reads TGTGCCAGCTCACCTCTGCCGGGACTAAACACAGATACGCAGTATTTT. Translated, it gives CASSPLPGLNTDTQYF.

This clone showed up just once. The rearrangement links TRBV7-8 to TRBJ1-2; 8 bases line up with TRBD1. This CDR3 is 17 amino acids long. Trimming removed 4 bases from V and 6 bases from J; junction bases left unmatched: 16. Looked up from germline, CDR1 is SGHVS and CDR2 is FQNEAQ. The CDR3, as DNA: TGTGCCAGCAGCTCGACCCCCGGGACAGGCTTTAATCATGGCTACACCTTC. Its protein is CASSSTPGTGFNHGYTF.

The chain uses TRBV5-1 and TRBJ2-6; unclear D gene. V was pared by 1 base and J by 0 bases, with 5 bases between. Per the germline V gene, CDR1 is SGHRS and CDR2 is YFSETQ. CDR3 length equals 15 residues. CDR3 amino acids: CASSLWDSGANVLTF. Here the CDR3 DNA reads TGCGCCAGCAGCTTGTGGGACTCTGGGGCCAACGTCCTGACTTTC.

The chain carries TRBV21-1 and TRBJ2-6; TRBD1, the table's D call, lacks a check against the DNA. TRBV21-1 is flagged as a pseudogene. This CDR3 is 20 amino acids long. CDR3: CASSNTPADRGWLVANVLTF. Written as DNA, the CDR3 is TGTGCCAGCAGCAATACTCCTGCGGACAGGGGCTGGCTGGTCGCCAACGTCCTGACTTTC.

This chain uses TRBV9 with TRBJ2-5; TRBD2 agrees at 11 bases. The CDR3 covers 15 residues. The V gene's germline CDR1 is SGDLS and CDR2 YYNGEE. Unmatched junction bases numbered 5, after V lost 2 bases and J lost 5 bases. This CDR3 is CASSVPSGGRETQYF. The CDR3 region has the DNA TGTGCCAGCAGCGTCCCTAGCGGGGGGAGGGAGACCCAGTACTTC. Full variable domain (rest looked up from reference TRBV9 and TRBJ2-5): DSGVTQTPKHLITATGQRVTLRCSPRSGDLSVYWYQQSLDQGLQFLIQYYNGEERAKGNILERFSAQQFPDLHSELNLSSLELGDSALYFCASSVPSGGRETQYFGPGTRLLVL.

This clone has only one observation. The chain has TRBV18 and TRBJ2-2; tentatively, D is TRBD1 (5 bases). V lost 2 bases, J lost 1 base, and 8 bases lay in between. This CDR3 region has 15 residues. Germline assignment: CDR1 KGHSH and CDR2 LQKENI. CDR3 coding DNA: TGTGCCAGCTCACCAGGGGCCTGGAACACCGGGGAGCTGTTTTTT. It is translated as CASSPGAWNTGELFF.

The chain recombines TRBV4-2 with TRBJ2-3, with D maybe TRBD1 (5 bases). The V gene's germline CDR1 is LGHNA and CDR2 YNFKEQ. The CDR3 extends over 14 amino acids. Trimming took 1 base from V and 1 from J, leaving 6 bases between them. CDR3: CASSQGGRTDTQYF. The CDR3 nucleotides read TGTGCCAGCAGCCAAGGGGGCCGCACAGATACGCAGTATTTT.